Listed here are 10 T cell receptor beta chains from one sample, sequenced in a study of T cell responses to AZD1222 COVID-19 vaccine. Libraries were prepared by immunoSEQ multiplex PCR; TCRdb keeps only in-frame clonotypes and omits some of them. The table records 86,000 or so clones, 88% of them present only once. The specimen was peripheral blood, collected 28 days after the second AZD1222 dose. These receptors were obtained from an adult who received the AZD1222 COVID-19 vaccine.

The rearrangement links TRBV3-1 (or the pseudogene TRBV3-2) to TRBJ2-3; the match to TRBD2 covers 9 bases. V shed 4 bases, J shed 4 bases, and the junction held 9 bases outside the gene matches. CDR3 length equals 16 residues. The germline V gene has CDR1 LGHDT and CDR2 YNNKEL (reference sequence). The DNA of the CDR3 is TGTGCCAGCAGCCTAGTTAGCGGGAGCGGGGCAGATACGCAGTATTTT. It is translated as CASSLVSGSGADTQYF.

For this clone: The junction differs from germline at one of its ends, possibly a read error. The chain employs TRBV5-1 and TRBJ1-1, with 9 positions matching TRBD1. CDR1 and CDR2 (germline): SGHRS, YFSETQ. The CDR3 spans 13 residues. The chain's CDR3 is CASSLGREQGATF. CDR3 DNA sequence: TGCGCCAGCAGCTTGGGTCGAGAACAGGGGGCGACCTTT. The full variable domain, in which reference TRBV5-1 and TRBJ1-1 provide the parts outside the CDR3, is KAGVTQTPRYLIKTRGQQVTLSCSPISGHRSVSWYQQTPGQGLQFLFEYFSETQRNKGNFPGRFSGRQFSNSRSEMNVSTLELGDSALYLCASSLGREQGATFGQGTRLTVV.

This clone has a count of ten or more. This CDR3 reads CASSGQQGADEKLFF. CDR3 sequence (DNA): TGTGCCAGCAGCGGCCAACAGGGGGCAGATGAAAAACTGTTTTTT. This chain links TRBV9 with TRBJ1-4; 9 bases match TRBD1. The CDR3 length is 15 residues. Germline CDR1 SGDLS, CDR2 YYNGEE. Trimming at V came to 3 bases and at J to 6 bases, leaving 6 bases not matched to a gene.

This clone appeared a few times. The rearrangement uses TRBV7-8 and TRBJ1-2; D may be TRBD1 (6 bases). The CDR3 covers 14 residues. Germline V gene sequence: CDR1 SGHVS, CDR2 FQNEAQ. V was cut by 5 bases and J by 4 bases, with 14 bases left in between. The CDR3 coding sequence is TGTGCCAGCAGCCTCCGGGACACCCTCTATGGCTACACCTTC. Translated: CASSLRDTLYGYTF. Full variable domain (missing parts from reference TRBV7-8 and TRBJ1-2): GAGVSQSPRYKVAKRGQDVALRCDPISGHVSLFWYQQALGQGPEFLTYFQNEAQLDKSGLPSDRFFAERPEGSVSTLKIQRTQQEDSAVYLCASSLRDTLYGYTFGSGTRLTVV.

This CDR3 is CASSPDRGLNTEAFF. CDR3 DNA: TGTGCCAGCTCACCCGACAGGGGGCTGAACACTGAAGCTTTCTTT. The rearrangement uses TRBV18 and TRBJ1-1; 10 bases map to TRBD1. The CDR3 extends over 15 amino acids. The germline V gene encodes CDR1 KGHSH and CDR2 LQKENI. Losses at the gene ends were 3 bases for V and 0 bases for J; bases not matched to a gene: 1.

The rearrangement uses TRBV4-3 and TRBJ2-3, with D maybe TRBD2 (6 bases). The CDR3 consists of 15 residues. Trimming pared 1 base from V and 2 bases from J, leaving 10 bases between. CDR1 and CDR2 (germline): LGHNA, YSLEER. The CDR3 DNA sequence: TGCGCCAGCAGCCAAGGGACGGGAGCCACAGATACGCAGTATTTT. This gives the protein CASSQGTGATDTQYF.

The chain carries TRBV7-2 and TRBJ1-1, with D perhaps TRBD1 (5 bases). CDR1 and CDR2 (germline): SGHTA, FQGNSA. This CDR3 has 15 residues. V was shortened by 2 bases and J by 4 bases, with 14 bases between the two germline ends. CDR3 DNA sequence: TGTGCCAGCAGCTTATCCGGGGGAAAGGGCACTGAAGCTTTCTTT. As protein: CASSLSGGKGTEAFF.

With respect to this clone: One junction end disagrees with the germline gene, perhaps due to a read error. The gene calls are TRBV4-1 and TRBJ2-2; the match to TRBD2 covers 7 bases. The CDR3 sequence is 15 residues long. From germline, CDR1 is MGHRA and CDR2 YSYEKL. The CDR3 reads CVSSQVRGTTGELFF. The CDR3 nucleotides read TGCGTCAGCAGCCAAGTGCGGGGGACCACCGGGGAGCTGTTTTTT.

J is TRBJ2-7 and V is TRBV7-8, with 8 bases matching TRBD1. The trim removed 3 bases at V and 5 bases at J, leaving 6 bases unmatched. The germline V gene encodes CDR1 SGHVS and CDR2 FQNEAQ. The CDR3 covers 14 residues. CDR3 sequence: CASSLGRGRNEQYF. CDR3 in DNA: TGTGCCAGCAGCTTGGGCAGGGGGCGGAACGAGCAGTACTTC.

This rearrangement joins TRBV15 to TRBJ1-2; a possible D gene is TRBD1 (5 bases). This CDR3 has 15 amino acids. V dropped 0 bases and J dropped 4 bases, with 12 bases sitting between them. Germline loops: CDR1 LNHNV, CDR2 YYDKDF (reference sequence). The DNA of the CDR3 is TGTGCCACCAGCAGAGATTGGAAGGGGCCCTATGGCTACACCTTC. Translated, it gives CATSRDWKGPYGYTF.